The 28 T cell receptor beta chains listed next were all sequenced from one sample in a study of blood T cells in healthy people across ages. The authors ran a second PCR of roughly 6 to 12 cycles using a sample-barcoded 5' primer and a J-beta primer mix. A single record per CDR3 protein comes from TCRdb applying MiXCR to the 5' RACE reads. The sample contains around 1,500,000 distinct CDR3 sequences, around 42% of which appear only once. Sequencing was done on a sample of blood. The receptors originated from a woman between 18 and 29 years old in good health.

This clonotype was recorded a few times. V is TRBV9 and J is TRBJ1-4; D is uncertain. Trimming took off 0 bases at V and 8 bases at J, with 17 bases between the two ends. Germline-derived CDR1 and CDR2 are SGDLS and YYNGEE. CDR3 length: 16 amino acids. The CDR3 here is CASSVAIPAEGEKLFF. CDR3 in DNA: TGTGCCAGCAGCGTAGCTATTCCCGCGGAGGGCGAAAAACTGTTTTTT.

The chain carries TRBV11-3 and TRBJ2-3, with D perhaps being TRBD1 or TRBD2 (6 bases each). This CDR3 is 17 amino acids long. Deletions cut 5 bases from V and 2 bases from J, with 20 bases between. Germline CDR1 and CDR2: SGHNT and YENEEA. As DNA, the CDR3 is TGTGCCAGCAGCCCGGGAGACAGGTCTCTTTTCACAGATACGCAGTATTTT. Protein: CASSPGDRSLFTDTQYF.

This clonotype showed up just a few times. V gene TRBV15 combines with J gene TRBJ1-5; D is unclear. This CDR3 is built from 16 residues. Trimming removed 0 bases from V and 1 base from J, with 10 bases in between. Germline lookup yields CDR1 LNHNV and CDR2 YYDKDF (reference sequence). The CDR3 DNA sequence: TGTGCCACCAGCAGAGAGGTAATAGGCAGCAATCAGCCCCAGCATTTT. It yields the protein CATSREVIGSNQPQHF. Complete variable domain (other parts from reference TRBV15 and TRBJ1-5): DAMVIQNPRYQVTQFGKPVTLSCSQTLNHNVMYWYQQKSSQAPKLLFHYYDKDFNNEADTPDNFQSRRPNTSFCFLDIRSPGLGDTAMYLCATSREVIGSNQPQHFGDGTRLSIL.

CDR3 loop: CASSLAVGTQVNEQFF. CDR3 sequence (DNA): TGTGCCAGCAGCTTAGCCGTTGGGACCCAAGTCAATGAGCAGTTCTTC. The chain combines TRBV7-9 with TRBJ2-1; TRBD1 or TRBD2 may be the D gene (5 bases each). This CDR3 is 16 amino acids long. V was cut by 0 bases and J by 6 bases, with 15 bases left in between. Germline V lookup: CDR1 SEHNR, CDR2 FQNEAQ (reference sequence). Full variable domain (outside the CDR3, taken from reference TRBV7-9 and TRBJ2-1): DTGVSQNPRHKITKRGQNVTFRCDPISEHNRLYWYRQTLGQGPEFLTYFQNEAQLEKSRLLSDRFSAERPKGSFSTLEIQRTEQGDSAMYLCASSLAVGTQVNEQFFGPGTRLTVL.

A few counts support this clonotype. CDR3 residues: CSARDRTGSEAFF. CDR3 nucleotide sequence: TGCAGTGCTAGAGATCGAACAGGGTCTGAAGCTTTCTTT. The gene calls are TRBV20-1 and TRBJ1-1; a weak D match, TRBD1 (6 bases). The CDR3 has 13 residues. V was trimmed by 0 bases and J by 6 bases, leaving 11 bases between them. Germline V gene data show CDR1 as DFQATT and CDR2 as SNEGSKA (reference sequence).

The gene calls are TRBV6-5 and TRBJ2-6; D uncertain. Germline V gives CDR1 MNHEY, CDR2 SVGAGI. The CDR3 has 15 residues. V was trimmed by 0 bases and J by 3 bases, leaving 6 bases between them. The CDR3 loop reads CASSYSLFGANVLTF. CDR3 bases: TGTGCCAGCAGTTACTCGCTCTTTGGGGCCAACGTCCTGACTTTC.

The chain is built from TRBV27 and TRBJ2-7; no firm D call. Germline V gene data show CDR1 as MNHEY and CDR2 as SMNVEV (reference sequence). The CDR3 runs 13 residues. Trimming took 4 bases from V and 3 from J, leaving 10 bases between them. CDR3 region: CASSSGRYYEQYF. CDR3 nucleotide sequence: TGTGCCAGCAGTTCCGGACGGTACTACGAGCAGTACTTC.

The chain combines TRBV10-3 with TRBJ2-5; 7 bases are a match to TRBD1. The end of the DNA aligns better with TRBJ2-7, so the J call may be wrong. The CDR3 extends over 15 amino acids. CDR1 is ENHRY, CDR2 SYGVKD, per germline. In DNA, the CDR3 is TGTGCCACCTCACCTTTTGGACAGGATGGATACGAGCAGTACTTC. This encodes CATSPFGQDGYEQYF.

This chain joins TRBV6-5 and TRBJ1-3; D not resolved. Germline V gene data show CDR1 as MNHEY and CDR2 as SVGAGI. Trimming took off 2 bases at V and 0 bases at J, with 8 bases between the two ends. The CDR3 runs 15 residues. This CDR3 is CASSYEKYSGNTIYF. As DNA, the CDR3 is TGTGCCAGCAGTTACGAGAAGTACTCTGGAAACACCATATATTTT.

The V and J genes are TRBV29-1 and TRBJ2-7; D might be TRBD1 (6 bases). The CDR3 runs to 12 residues. V was pared by 1 base and J by 3 bases, with 7 bases between. CDR1 is SQVTM and CDR2 is ANQGSEA in the germline V gene. The CDR3 reads CSVEGRGYEQYF. CDR3 sequence (DNA): TGCAGCGTTGAAGGCAGGGGCTACGAGCAGTACTTC.

The V gene is TRBV20-1, the J gene TRBJ2-1, with 11 bases that match TRBD2. The CDR3 contains 15 residues. Unmatched junction bases numbered 3, after V lost 3 bases and J lost 2 bases. CDR1 DFQATT and CDR2 SNEGSKA come from the germline V gene (reference sequence). The CDR3 bases are TGCAGTGCTAGTAGCGGGGGGGCCCCCTACAATGAGCAGTTCTTC. It is translated as CSASSGGAPYNEQFF.

Only one count was recorded for this clonotype. One end of the junction is discordant with germline, which a read error may explain. The gene calls are TRBV7-9 and TRBJ2-7, with D possibly TRBD2 on 6 matching bases. The CDR3 covers 12 residues. Germline CDR1 is SEHNR and CDR2 is FQNEAQ (reference sequence). The CDR3 protein is CASGLGRYEQYF. The CDR3 nucleotides read TGTGCCAGCGGCTTAGGGAGGTACGAGCAGTACTTC.

This rearrangement joins TRBV6-5 to TRBJ1-4; the D is unclear. Germline assignment: CDR1 MNHEY and CDR2 SVGAGI. The CDR3 covers 14 residues. V was trimmed by 2 bases and J by 10 bases, leaving 14 bases between them. This CDR3 is CASSYDRLRGKLFF. For the CDR3, the DNA is TGTGCCAGCAGTTACGATAGGTTACGCGGAAAACTGTTTTTT.

This clonotype was found a few times. The chain has TRBV7-9 and TRBJ2-5; D is unclear. V was pared by 4 bases and J by 4 bases, with 7 bases between. The CDR3 contains 12 residues. From germline, CDR1 is SEHNR and CDR2 FQNEAQ (reference sequence). The DNA for the CDR3 is TGTGCCAGCAGCTCCGTGGGAGAGACCCAGTACTTC. This sequence encodes CASSSVGETQYF.

This clonotype was counted a few times. The V and J genes are TRBV9 and TRBJ2-5, with D possibly being TRBD1 or TRBD2 (5 bases each). Trimming took off 5 bases at V and 5 bases at J, with 16 bases between the two ends. Germline lookup yields CDR1 SGDLS and CDR2 YYNGEE. The CDR3 runs 14 residues. CDR3 in DNA: TGTGCCAGCAGTCTACGGGACGAACGGGAGACCCAGTACTTC. Translation: CASSLRDERETQYF.

In its sample, this clonotype was seen a few times. The chain joins TRBV5-1 to TRBJ2-6; D is uncertain. Germline V gene data show CDR1 as SGHRS and CDR2 as YFSETQ. This CDR3 is 14 amino acids long. Trimming stripped 5 bases from V and 1 base from J, with 7 bases between. The CDR3 loop reads CASSEVSGANVLTF. CDR3 nucleotides: TGCGCCAGCAGTGAGGTTTCTGGGGCCAACGTCCTGACTTTC. Filled out from reference TRBV5-1 and TRBJ2-6, the complete variable domain reads KAGVTQTPRYLIKTRGQQVTLSCSPISGHRSVSWYQQTPGQGLQFLFEYFSETQRNKGNFPGRFSGRQFSNSRSEMNVSTLELGDSALYLCASSEVSGANVLTFGAGSRLTVL.

The table lists this clonotype with a few counts. The rearrangement links TRBV2 to TRBJ2-7, with 8 bases identical to TRBD1. CDR3 size: 14 residues. The J segment lost 5 bases and the V segment lost 2 bases, leaving 5 bases of the junction unmatched. Germline CDR1 is SNHLY and CDR2 is FYNNEI. The CDR3 here is CASSESPGGDEQYF. As DNA, the CDR3 is TGTGCCAGCAGTGAAAGTCCAGGGGGCGACGAGCAGTACTTC. Full variable domain (remainder filled in from reference TRBV2 and TRBJ2-7): EPEVTQTPSHQVTQMGQEVILRCVPISNHLYFYWYRQILGQKVEFLVSFYNNEISEKSEIFDDQFSVERPDGSNFTLKIRSTKLEDSAMYFCASSESPGGDEQYFGPGTRLTVT.

This chain links TRBV12-3 or TRBV12-4 with TRBJ2-7; D may be TRBD2 (5 bases). CDR3 length: 15 amino acids. Deletions cut 5 bases from V and 7 bases from J, with 21 bases between. CDR3 DNA: TGTGCCAGCAGTCCCGGGGAGTGGCAGTTTAATGAGCAGTACTTC. This codes for CASSPGEWQFNEQYF.

V is TRBV20-1 and J is TRBJ2-2, with a tentative D call TRBD2 (5 bases). CDR3 length: 13 amino acids. Looked up from germline, CDR1 is DFQATT and CDR2 is SNEGSKA (reference sequence). V gave up 3 bases and J gave up 5 bases, with 10 bases separating them. This chain's CDR3 is CSARQSGTGELFF. As DNA, the CDR3 is TGCAGTGCTAGGCAGTCGGGAACCGGGGAGCTGTTTTTT.

The rearrangement links TRBV9 to TRBJ2-4; perhaps TRBD2 as D (6 bases). TRBJ2-5 matches the DNA end more closely, so the J call is doubtful. The germline V gene encodes CDR1 SGDLS and CDR2 YYNGEE. This CDR3 is 16 amino acids long. The CDR3 DNA sequence: TGTGCCAGCAGCGTAGCGGATAGCGGTCTCTCGGAGACCCAGTACTTC. Translated: CASSVADSGLSETQYF.

Note on this clonotype: A much larger clonotype is one base distant, so this may be a read error. V is TRBV6-5 and J is TRBJ2-7; 8 bases map to TRBD2. The CDR3 contains 15 residues. Germline loops: CDR1 MNHEY, CDR2 SVGAGI. Trimming removed 3 bases from V and 7 bases from J; junction bases left unmatched: 11. In DNA, the CDR3 is TGTGCCAGCAGTTATGCGGGGGGCACCTACAATGAGCAGTACTTC. Its translation: CASSYAGGTYNEQYF.

V and J are TRBV12-3 or TRBV12-4 and TRBJ2-1, with 10 bases lining up with TRBD2. V was clipped by 7 bases and J by 8 bases; unmatched bases: 11. The CDR3 is 15 amino acids. CDR3 bases: TGTGCCAGCACCGATAGCGGGAGGCCTCAGTATGAGCAGTTCTTC. This gives the protein CASTDSGRPQYEQFF.

This chain uses TRBV28 with TRBJ2-5; 7 nucleotides line up with TRBD1. There are 15 residues in the CDR3. Trimming removed 7 bases from V and 2 bases from J; junction bases left unmatched: 10. Germline V gives CDR1 MDHEN, CDR2 SYDVKM. CDR3 protein: CASTTHRDSQETQYF. The DNA for the CDR3 is TGTGCCAGCACTACACACCGGGACAGTCAAGAGACCCAGTACTTC.

The table lists this clonotype with a few counts. This rearrangement joins TRBV29-1 to TRBJ2-1, with 7 bases that match TRBD2. Trimming took 0 bases from V and 5 from J; bases not matched to a gene: 7. This CDR3 is 15 amino acids long. Germline V gene lookup returns CDR1 SQVTM and CDR2 ANQGSEA. The chain's CDR3 is CSVEDKGLQNNEQFF. CDR3 bases: TGCAGCGTTGAAGATAAGGGACTACAAAACAATGAGCAGTTCTTC.

The rearrangement links TRBV7-2 to TRBJ2-1; D gene unclear. The germline gives CDR1 SGHTA, CDR2 FQGNSA. V dropped 0 bases and J dropped 8 bases, with 14 bases sitting between them. The CDR3 extends over 15 amino acids. CDR3 nucleotides: TGTGCCAGCAGCTTAGCGGGTACGGCTGGGTATGAGCAGTTCTTC. Its translation: CASSLAGTAGYEQFF.

The J gene is TRBJ1-1, the V gene TRBV12-3 or TRBV12-4; D perhaps matches TRBD1 (5 bases). The CDR3 sequence is 15 residues long. V was pared by 2 bases and J by 4 bases, with 14 bases between. The CDR3 protein is CASSLRPSGATEAFF. In nucleotides, the CDR3 is TGTGCCAGCAGTTTAAGGCCTTCTGGGGCCACTGAAGCTTTCTTT.

The J gene is TRBJ2-1, the V gene TRBV20-1; TRBD2 aligns across 12 bases. The V gene end was trimmed by 6 bases and the J gene end by 8 bases; junction bases not matched to a gene: 2. Germline V gene data show CDR1 as DFQATT and CDR2 as SNEGSKA (reference sequence). The CDR3 is 12 residues long. The CDR3 protein is CSARLAGDEQFF. CDR3 DNA: TGCAGTGCGAGACTAGCGGGAGATGAGCAGTTCTTC.

This clonotype has only a few counts. This chain links TRBV6-5 with TRBJ2-1, with a weak D call TRBD2 (6 bases). This CDR3 spans 16 amino acids. Germline V lookup: CDR1 MNHEY, CDR2 SVGAGI. V was shortened by 0 bases and J by 4 bases, with 13 bases between the two germline ends. The CDR3 reads CASSYSGEVGYNEQFF. Here the CDR3 DNA reads TGTGCCAGCAGTTACTCTGGGGAGGTGGGGTACAATGAGCAGTTCTTC.